These T cell receptor beta chains were read from a single sample in a study of shared clonotypes between healthy human individuals. Data came from immunoSEQ multiplex PCR; TCRdb stores just in-frame clones and leaves some out. The sample lists fewer than 1 million clones; 90% to 98% were seen once. The sequenced sample was naive CD8+ T cells sorted from blood. The receptors stem from a man younger than 45 in good health. Each CDR3 is given without its conserved first and last residue.

v_call	j_call	cdr3_aa
TRBV7-2	TRBJ2-3	ASFSPHAGPSTDTQY
TRBV27	TRBJ2-1	ASRRTSGSTYEQF
TRBV6-5	TRBJ2-1	ASRLNNEQF
TRBV27	TRBJ2-5	ASSSPPSGRGETQY
TRBV6-1	TRBJ1-2	ASSELRGIGYAGT
TRBV29-1	TRBJ1-2	SVVAGSLENGYT
TRBV4-1	TRBJ2-7	ASSQDPGPYEQY
TRBV19	TRBJ2-1	ASSSRDRGYNEQF
TRBV19	TRBJ2-7	ASSLHTGYLYEQY
TRBV4-1	TRBJ2-7	ASSPAGSGSYEQY
TRBV19	TRBJ1-2	ASTNDAIYGYT
TRBV4-1	TRBJ2-7	ASSQVGSLYGQY
TRBV29-1	TRBJ2-2	SVVLVAGVAGELF
TRBV13	TRBJ2-7	ASSLGGSSYEQY
TRBV7-2	TRBJ2-5	ASSRLQGRIETQY
TRBV14	TRBJ1-3	ASSQDQRTGLSGNTIY
TRBV13	TRBJ1-3	ASSLGVLDTIY
TRBV27	TRBJ2-1	ASSLPPGEGGDNEQF
TRBV7-2	TRBJ2-1	ASSLGLGRVYNEQF
TRBV11-2	TRBJ1-1	ASSTGGTEAF
TRBV14	TRBJ2-7	ASSLFTSGSGYEQY
TRBV28	TRBJ2-7	ASSSRQGVYEQY
TRBV10-2	TRBJ1-5	ASSEEEEFSNQPQH
TRBV7-6	TRBJ1-3	ASSLSGSGDGGNTIY
TRBV30	TRBJ1-1	AWNWRGLNTEAF
TRBV2	TRBJ2-2	ASSDYGQSMFHGLF
TRBV29-1	TRBJ2-2	SVVLAGGPDTGELF
TRBV4-2	TRBJ1-1	ASSQEHVFYTEAF
TRBV11-3	TRBJ2-1	ASSLSGYSYNEQF
TRBV29-1	TRBJ1-2	SVEDQGYGYT
TRBV4-3	TRBJ1-1	ASSQDRTMNTEAF
TRBV9	TRBJ2-1	ASSVFATPNEQF
TRBV7-2	TRBJ2-7	ASSIAKTSPYYEQY
TRBV6-4	TRBJ2-3	ASSEVAGGSTQY
TRBV29-1	TRBJ2-5	SVEDWTLTSGSGGETQY
TRBV4-1	TRBJ2-1	ASSQVSGREQF
TRBV5-1	TRBJ2-4	ASSLRDGGAGAYIQY
TRBV7-6	TRBJ1-2	ASSPIGTPGGDGYT
TRBV5-5	TRBJ2-3	ASSLSWDLDTQY
TRBV5-5	TRBJ2-7	ASSFLGTEQY
TRBV6-4	TRBJ2-1	ASSDSQFSGGRGNEQF
TRBV11-2	TRBJ2-5	ASSIGQYQETQY
TRBV11-2	TRBJ2-3	ASSFRSGTDTQY
TRBV27	TRBJ2-1	ASRNDRGTHNEQF
TRBV5-6	TRBJ2-1	ASSLQYLSEGRTNEQF
TRBV7-9	TRBJ2-7	ASSSTGTGLVAYEQY
TRBV6-6	TRBJ2-1	ASMVAGNYNEQF
TRBV29-1	TRBJ1-2	SVEGRHYGYT
TRBV6-1	TRBJ1-4	ASSVGTGISGKLF
TRBV7-2	TRBJ2-7	ASSPSASGRDLSYEQY